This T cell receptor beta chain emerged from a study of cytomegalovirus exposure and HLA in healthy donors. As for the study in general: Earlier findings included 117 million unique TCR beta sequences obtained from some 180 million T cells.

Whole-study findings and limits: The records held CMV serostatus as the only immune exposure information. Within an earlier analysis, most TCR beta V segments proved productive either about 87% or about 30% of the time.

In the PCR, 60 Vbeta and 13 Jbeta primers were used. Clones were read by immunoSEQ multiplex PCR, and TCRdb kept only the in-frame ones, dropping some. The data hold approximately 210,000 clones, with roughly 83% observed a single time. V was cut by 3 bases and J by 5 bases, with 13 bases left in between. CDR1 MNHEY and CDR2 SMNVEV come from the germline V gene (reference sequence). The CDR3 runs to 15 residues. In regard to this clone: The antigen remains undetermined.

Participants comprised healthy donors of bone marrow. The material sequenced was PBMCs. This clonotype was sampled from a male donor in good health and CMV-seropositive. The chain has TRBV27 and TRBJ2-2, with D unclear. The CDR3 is CASSLVNRETGELFF. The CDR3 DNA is TGTGCCAGCAGTTTGGTGAACAGAGAGACCGGGGAGCTGTTTTTT.